The source of this T cell receptor (beta chain) is a study of T-cell reconstitution after alpha-beta-depleted transplantation in children. The V gene lost 2 bases and the J gene lost 0 bases, with 11 bases spanning the gap. This CDR3 contains 16 residues. CDR1 and CDR2 from the germline V gene are MNHEY and SVGEGT. In this sample, this clonotype turned up many times. The TCRbeta library incorporated unique molecular identifiers. One entry per CDR3 protein, called by TCRdb with MiXCR from the PCR reads. The sample shows around 140,000 distinct CDR3 sequences, about 9% of them seen only once. This receptor was identified in a female patient aged 2-9 years who had a stem cell transplant for congenital amegakaryocytic thrombocytopenia, so the T cells may come from the graft donor. The sequences come from PBMCs, mostly from graft donor cells, collected 180 days after TCRalphabeta/CD19-depleted stem cell transplant. The chain carries TRBV6-2 or TRBV6-3 and TRBJ2-1; D ambiguous. The CDR3 DNA reads as TGTGCCAGCAGTTACCGGGCCTCGAGCTCCTACAATGAGCAGTTCTTC. This encodes CASSYRASSSYNEQFF.